Below, 14 T cell receptor beta chains from the same sample are listed, as sequenced in a study of cytomegalovirus exposure and HLA in healthy donors. This PCR relied on a set of 60 Vbeta primers and 13 Jbeta primers. This table comes from immunoSEQ multiplex PCR, and its TCRdb copy is limited to in-frame clones, with some not included. The table records under 150,000 clones, over 70% of them present only once. Sequencing input: PBMCs. These receptors all stem from a woman in her 40s in good health and CMV-seronegative.

J is TRBJ1-1 and V is TRBV2; D is unclear. The CDR3 is made up of 13 amino acids. V dropped 7 bases and J dropped 0 bases, with 9 bases sitting between them. Germline-derived CDR1 and CDR2 are SNHLY and FYNNEI. In DNA, the CDR3 is TGTGCCAGCATGGCCGAGGTGAACACTGAAGCTTTCTTT. It is translated as CASMAEVNTEAFF.

The V gene is TRBV6-5, the J gene TRBJ1-1; TRBD1 matches 8 bases. Germline lookup yields CDR1 MNHEY and CDR2 SVGAGI. The junction had 5 bases not matched to a gene; V was cut back by 2 bases and J by 6 bases. The CDR3 is made up of 14 amino acids. CDR3 DNA: TGTGCCAGCAGTTACGGACAGGGTTTAGCTGAAGCTTTCTTT. Protein product: CASSYGQGLAEAFF.

This chain connects TRBV19 to TRBJ2-1, with unresolved D. Deletions cut 7 bases from V and 8 bases from J, with 24 bases between. The germline gives CDR1 LNHDA, CDR2 SQIVND (reference sequence). CDR3 length equals 16 residues. The chain's CDR3 is CASNSIPAALRDEQFF. The CDR3 DNA sequence: TGTGCCAGTAATTCTATCCCCGCCGCATTGAGAGATGAGCAGTTCTTC.

This sequence joins TRBV6-6 and TRBJ2-2; D may be TRBD2 (6 bases). Germline-derived CDR1 and CDR2 are MNHNY and SVGAGI (reference sequence). V lost 4 bases to trimming and J lost 3 bases, with 12 bases between them. The CDR3 contains 15 residues. CDR3: CASSLDGGDTGELFF. The CDR3 DNA reads as TGTGCCAGCAGTTTAGACGGGGGTGACACCGGGGAGCTGTTTTTT.

The chain couples TRBV4-1 to TRBJ1-1, with TRBD1 identical over 9 bases. The CDR3 consists of 15 residues. Trimming cost V 3 bases and J 4 bases; bases outside gene matches: 6. From germline, CDR1 is MGHRA and CDR2 YSYEKL. Here the CDR3 DNA reads TGCGCCAGCAGCCAGGACAGGGGTGAAGGCACTGAAGCTTTCTTT. It specifies CASSQDRGEGTEAFF.

This clone showed up just once. The chain is built from TRBV5-6 and TRBJ1-6; D possibly corresponds to TRBD1 (6 bases). Germline V CDR1 and CDR2: SGHDT, YYEEEE. V shed 4 bases and J shed 3 bases, with 14 bases lying between them. The CDR3 consists of 16 residues. The CDR3 nucleotides read TGTGCCAGCAGCGAGGGACATCCGTTCTATAATTCACCCCTCCACTTT. This gives the protein CASSEGHPFYNSPLHF.

The chain is built from TRBV5-1 and TRBJ1-1, with a tentative D call TRBD1 (6 bases). Germline V lookup: CDR1 SGHRS, CDR2 YFSETQ. The CDR3 consists of 15 residues. Trimming took 0 bases from V and 4 from J, leaving 13 bases between them. Here the CDR3 DNA reads TGCGCCAGCAGCTTGGGACCAGGGGAAGGCACTGAAGCTTTCTTT. Translation gives CASSLGPGEGTEAFF.

The CDR3 sequence: CASSRVWDQPQHF. The CDR3 DNA sequence: TGTGCCAGCAGTCGGGTATGGGATCAGCCCCAGCATTTT. The V gene is TRBV27, the J gene TRBJ1-5; D is unresolved. CDR1 is MNHEY and CDR2 is SMNVEV in the germline V gene (reference sequence). CDR3 length: 13 amino acids. Trimming cost V 5 bases and J 5 bases, with 10 bases left between them.

The J gene is TRBJ2-1, the V gene TRBV7-9, with 11 bases fitting TRBD2. This CDR3 is 15 amino acids long. Per the germline V gene, CDR1 is SEHNR and CDR2 is FQNEAQ (reference sequence). V was clipped by 6 bases and J by 10 bases; unmatched bases: 11. The CDR3 DNA reads as TGTGCCAGCAGTGACGGTCCCCTAGCGGGAGGAGAGCAGTTCTTC. Its translation: CASSDGPLAGGEQFF.

The chain uses TRBV27 and TRBJ1-1; D possibly corresponds to TRBD1 (6 bases). This CDR3 comprises 14 residues. The V end lost 8 bases, the J end lost 6 bases, and 19 bases lay between the germline ends. In germline, CDR1 is MNHEY, CDR2 SMNVEV (reference sequence). The CDR3 region has the DNA TGTGCCAGCTCGAGTGGGGGGGCGACGGCTGAAGCTTTCTTT. Its protein is CASSSGGATAEAFF.

J is TRBJ2-1 and V is TRBV19, with D perhaps TRBD2 (5 bases). The germline gives CDR1 LNHDA, CDR2 SQIVND (reference sequence). Trimming took off 0 bases at V and 0 bases at J, with 12 bases between the two ends. This CDR3 has 17 residues. CDR3 loop: CASSIDLEGSSYNEQFF. The DNA for the CDR3 is TGTGCCAGTAGTATAGATCTAGAGGGCAGCTCCTACAATGAGCAGTTCTTC.

This chain joins TRBV28 and TRBJ1-5; TRBD1 is a possible D gene (5 bases). This CDR3 spans 14 amino acids. Trimming removed 5 bases at V and 2 bases at J, with 10 bases between. Germline V gives CDR1 MDHEN, CDR2 SYDVKM. The chain's CDR3 is CASSPSGGNQPQHF. The CDR3 DNA reads TGTGCCAGCAGTCCCTCGGGGGGCAATCAGCCCCAGCATTTT. Full variable domain (remainder filled in from reference TRBV28 and TRBJ1-5): DVKVTQSSRYLVKRTGEKVFLECVQDMDHENMFWYRQDPGLGLRLIYFSYDVKMKEKGDIPEGYSVSREKKERFSLILESASTNQTSMYLCASSPSGGNQPQHFGDGTRLSIL.

The genes are TRBV7-2 and TRBJ2-2; 7 nucleotides match TRBD2. With 4 bases clipped from V and 15 bases from J, the junction kept 11 bases outside the gene matches. The CDR3 spans 13 residues. The germline V gene has CDR1 SGHTA and CDR2 FQGNSA. The CDR3 DNA follows: TGTGCCAGCAGCTATAGCGAGGGACTAAGGTTGTTTTTT. This translates into CASSYSEGLRLFF. Together with reference TRBV7-2 and TRBJ2-2, the CDR3 gives the full variable domain: GAGVSQSPSNKVTEKGKDVELRCDPISGHTALYWYRQSLGQGLEFLIYFQGNSAPDKSGLPSDRFSAERTGGSVSTLTIQRTQQEDSAVYLCASSYSEGLRLFFGEGSRLTVL.

The chain couples TRBV5-4 to TRBJ1-2; perhaps TRBD1 as D (6 bases). Germline CDR1 and CDR2: SGHNT and YYREEE (reference sequence). The ends were cut back, 4 bases at V and 6 bases at J, with 16 bases in the middle. This CDR3 is 14 amino acids long. CDR3 protein: CASSQTGGADGYTF. The CDR3 coding sequence is TGTGCCAGCAGCCAAACTGGGGGGGCGGATGGCTACACCTTC.